The rows below give T cell receptor beta chains drawn from one sample of a study of a mutant IDH1 vaccine in newly diagnosed glioma. Profiling relied on immunoSEQ multiplex PCR, and the TCRdb table lists in-frame clones only, not all of them. Altogether about 54,000 clones are present, roughly four fifths being singletons, with the ten largest covering about 3.4%. The antigens for these receptors are not known. The sample was PBMCs, taken from a glioma patient whose treatment included an IDH1 peptide vaccine. The receptor source for this set is a man younger than 40 with glioma. Both conserved end residues are part of each CDR3. D genes are given only for firm matches. Clone size is shown for a subset of rows, as once, few, many or a class of expanded clone.

size,D,V,J,CDR3,DNA
once,.,TRBV29-1,TRBJ1-1,CSVAGGSEAFF,TGCAGCGTTGCCGGGGGTTCTGAAGCTTTCTTT
.,.,TRBV29-1,TRBJ1-1,CSAEVQGRGTEAFF,TGCAGCGCCGAAGTCCAGGGACGAGGCACTGAAGCTTTCTTT
few,.,TRBV30,TRBJ2-2,CAWSVQGAGELFF,TGTGCCTGGAGTGTGCAAGGGGCCGGGGAGCTGTTTTTT
.,.,TRBV11-2,TRBJ1-3,CASSTPQRHSGNTIYF,TGTGCCAGCAGCACCCCTCAAAGGCACTCTGGAAACACCATATATTTT
.,.,TRBV5-6,TRBJ2-2,CASSLLWEGANTGELFF,TGTGCCAGCAGCCTACTCTGGGAGGGGGCGAACACCGGGGAGCTGTTTTTT
.,TRBD1,TRBV27,TRBJ1-2,CATYGGQGGGYTF,TGTGCCACCTACGGGGGACAGGGTGGTGGCTACACCTTC
.,.,TRBV27,TRBJ2-3,CASSLGGGLFSTPLSSSTDTQYF,TGTGCCAGCAGTTTGGGTGGGGGACTTTTCTCAACACCCCTATCATCTAGCACAGATACGCAGTATTTT
.,TRBD1,TRBV7-8,TRBJ2-1,CASSLSGQRYNEQFF,TGTGCCAGCAGCTTATCGGGACAGAGATACAATGAGCAGTTCTTC
.,.,TRBV19,TRBJ1-5,CASEWGGRNQPQHF,TGTGCCAGTGAATGGGGGGGGCGCAATCAGCCCCAGCATTTT
once,TRBD1,TRBV9,TRBJ2-1,CASSAGQGYNEQFF,TGTGCCAGCAGCGCAGGACAGGGCTACAATGAGCAGTTCTTC
few,.,TRBV2,TRBJ1-1,CASRGQGETEAFF,TGTGCCAGCAGGGGGCAGGGAGAAACTGAAGCTTTCTTT
few,.,TRBV7-6,TRBJ2-7,CASSLSQTAVEQYF,TGTGCCAGCAGCTTAAGTCAGACAGCCGTGGAGCAGTACTTC
.,TRBD1,TRBV19,TRBJ1-2,CASSQGGHFYGYTF,TGTGCCAGTAGTCAAGGGGGCCACTTCTATGGCTACACCTTC
.,TRBD2,TRBV4-1,TRBJ2-5,CASSHRLAGEETQYF,TGCGCCAGCAGCCACCGACTAGCGGGGGAAGAGACCCAGTACTTC
.,.,TRBV19,TRBJ1-3,CASSLSTGGTIYF,TGTGCCAGTAGTTTATCGACAGGTGGCACCATATATTTT
.,.,TRBV30,TRBJ1-6,CAWMRGYSPLHF,TGTGCCTGGATGCGGGGTTACTCACCCCTCCACTTT
once,TRBD1,TRBV9,TRBJ1-2,CASSGPTGVGYTF,TGTGCCAGCAGCGGTCCGACAGGGGTTGGCTACACCTTC
.,.,TRBV15,TRBJ2-7,CATSREQTFSYEQYF,TGTGCCACCAGCAGAGAACAGACTTTCTCCTACGAGCAGTACTTC